The present TCR beta chain was sequenced within a study of cytomegalovirus exposure and HLA in healthy donors. On the study more broadly: From HLA-typed donors, an early data release held around 80 million unique TCRs.

Points from the study as a whole: In a later analysis, across HLA loci, associated TCR counts were highest for DRB1, lowest for HLA-C. Rare TCR sequences dominated, though some public TCRs recurred in many donors.

Details on this clone: The antigen remains undetermined.

The PCR was carried out with 60 Vbeta primers and 13 Jbeta primers. Using immunoSEQ multiplex PCR, the repertoire was profiled, and TCRdb retains in-frame clones only, with some absent. This repertoire comprises 55,000 to 85,000 clones; its ten largest clones make up about 4%. Unrecorded immune exposure was likely among donors, who were nominally healthy when sampled. The sample was PBMCs. This TCR was recovered from a female donor in good health and CMV-seropositive.

This CDR3 is CASSGGTGAYEQYF. CDR3 bases: TGTGCCAGCAGTGGCGGGACGGGGGCCTACGAGCAGTACTTC. This chain joins TRBV28 and TRBJ2-7; weak D call: TRBD2 (6 bases). The CDR3 covers 14 residues. Per germline, CDR1 MDHEN and CDR2 SYDVKM. The V and J ends lost 5 bases and 2 bases respectively, with 13 bases between them.